This T cell receptor (beta chain) was sequenced for a study of blood T cell repertoires in COVID-19. Turning to the study itself: Researchers got acute and convalescent COVID-19 samples from the United States, Italy and Spain. T cells, B-cell-depleted T cells, or PBMCs supplied cDNA or gDNA.

As handled by the study authors: Amplification of reference gene primers was used by the study to estimate nucleated cell counts. Produced via immunoSEQ multiplex PCR; TCRdb's table is partial and in-frame only. The D gene and trimming were derived from the DNA, and the V and J assignments and clone size from that table. The data hold approximately 530,000 clones, with about 89% observed a single time. The germline CDR1 and CDR2 sequences are MNHEY and SMNVEV (reference sequence). V gave up 6 bases and J gave up 4 bases; unmatched junction bases: 5. The CDR3 length is 13 residues. Sequencing input: peripheral blood. This clonotype was obtained from a woman aged 45-59 years with COVID-19, enrolled during active disease. The chain joins TRBV27 to TRBJ1-2; 7 positions agree with TRBD1. CDR3 sequence: CASSSGQSYGYTF. CDR3 sequence (DNA): TGTGCCAGCAGCTCGGGACAGTCCTATGGCTACACCTTC.